What follows are 14 T cell receptor beta chains derived from one specimen sequenced in a study of PD-1 blockade in classical Hodgkin lymphoma. The protocol was immunoSEQ multiplex PCR, while the TCRdb copy is restricted to in-frame clones and leaves out a portion. The repertoire consists of approximately 27,000 clones, with 70% occurring once and the leading ten covering more than 25%. Every patient was affected by relapse after autologous stem cell transplantation, while exposure to brentuximab vedotin was not uniform. Specimen: peripheral blood mononuclear cells (PBMCs), collected before the second cycle of nivolumab. These receptors all stem from a human donor with classical Hodgkin lymphoma.

This chain connects TRBV11-2 to TRBJ2-3; D is uncertain. The CDR3 runs 11 residues. From germline, CDR1 is SGHAT and CDR2 FQNNGV. V lost 8 bases, J lost 9 bases, and 12 bases lay in between. The chain's CDR3 is CASSGSRTQYF. The CDR3 DNA follows: TGTGCCAGCTCCGGGTCACGGACGCAGTATTTT.

The rearrangement uses TRBV5-1 and TRBJ2-1; no clear D gene. CDR1 and CDR2 (germline): SGHRS, YFSETQ. V was trimmed by 2 bases and J by 5 bases, leaving 5 bases between them. The CDR3 runs 12 residues. The CDR3 sequence: CASSFPHNEQFF. CDR3 DNA: TGCGCCAGCAGCTTTCCCCACAATGAGCAGTTCTTC.

The chain carries TRBV7-3 and TRBJ2-7, with 8 nucleotides matching TRBD2. Germline CDR1 and CDR2: SGHTA and FQGTGA. The CDR3 is 15 amino acids. The ends lost 0 bases at V and 0 bases at J; junction bases unmatched: 1. CDR3 protein: CASSLTSGSSYEQYF. CDR3 nucleotide sequence: TGTGCCAGCAGCTTAACGAGCGGGAGCTCCTACGAGCAGTACTTC. Supplemented by reference TRBV7-3 and TRBJ2-7, the full variable domain reads GAGVSQTPSNKVTEKGKYVELRCDPISGHTALYWYRQSLGQGPEFLIYFQGTGAADDSGLPNDRFFAVRPEGSVSTLKIQRTERGDSAVYLCASSLTSGSSYEQYFGPGTRLTVT.

This clone was recorded only once. The gene calls are TRBV6-5 and TRBJ2-3; D gene uncertain. CDR1 and CDR2 from the germline V gene are MNHEY and SVGAGI. The CDR3 sequence is 14 residues long. The V and J ends lost 6 bases and 0 bases respectively, with 10 bases between them. The CDR3 region is CASRVNPSTDTQYF. The CDR3 nucleotides are TGTGCCAGCAGGGTAAATCCTAGCACAGATACGCAGTATTTT.

The chain is built from TRBV19 and TRBJ2-3; no clear D gene. Germline CDR1 LNHDA, CDR2 SQIVND (reference sequence). The CDR3 is made up of 14 amino acids. Trimming pared 2 bases from V and 5 bases from J, leaving 11 bases between. The chain's CDR3 is CASSISLVGDTQYF. The CDR3 coding sequence is TGTGCCAGTAGTATAAGTCTTGTTGGAGATACGCAGTATTTT.

The CDR3 bases are TGCGCCAGCAGCCAAGTGGCAGCGGGAGTCAACACCGGGGAGCTGTTTTTT. Translating gives CASSQVAAGVNTGELFF. The chain employs TRBV4-3 and TRBJ2-2; 8 positions match TRBD2. This CDR3 contains 17 residues. V was pared by 1 base and J by 2 bases, with 6 bases of the junction left unmatched. The germline gives CDR1 LGHNA, CDR2 YSLEER.

This clone was counted between two and nine times. This chain uses TRBV28 with TRBJ2-3; no clear D. The CDR3 runs to 16 residues. Trimming pared 3 bases from V and 4 bases from J, leaving 17 bases between. Germline-derived CDR1 and CDR2 are MDHEN and SYDVKM. The CDR3 DNA sequence: TGTGCCAGCAGTTTCTCCGGGCCCATAGACCCAGATACGCAGTATTTT. Protein product: CASSFSGPIDPDTQYF.

Remarks on this clone: Germline and junction disagree at one end, which may indicate a read error. The rearrangement joins TRBV7-7 to TRBJ2-1; D is possibly TRBD2 (7 bases). The CDR3 consists of 14 residues. Germline CDR1 is SSHAT and CDR2 is FNYEAQ (reference sequence). This CDR3 reads CASSFGGARNEQFF. CDR3 nucleotide sequence: TGTGCTAGCAGCTTTGGGGGGGCCCGCAATGAGCAGTTCTTC.

This clone was detected only a few times. The chain recombines TRBV7-3 with TRBJ2-1; 7 bases line up with TRBD2. Germline-derived CDR1 and CDR2 are SGHTA and FQGTGA. The ends lost 1 base at V and 4 bases at J; junction bases unmatched: 7. This CDR3 spans 16 amino acids. The CDR3 region is CASSLSLGLGYNEQFF. DNA for the CDR3: TGTGCCAGCAGCTTAAGCCTCGGACTAGGATACAATGAGCAGTTCTTC. Variable domain in full (rest from reference TRBV7-3 and TRBJ2-1): GAGVSQTPSNKVTEKGKYVELRCDPISGHTALYWYRQSLGQGPEFLIYFQGTGAADDSGLPNDRFFAVRPEGSVSTLKIQRTERGDSAVYLCASSLSLGLGYNEQFFGPGTRLTVL.

V gene TRBV4-3 combines with J gene TRBJ2-1; D ambiguous. The CDR3 runs 13 residues. Trimming pared 0 bases from V and 8 bases from J, leaving 8 bases between. Germline-derived CDR1 and CDR2 are LGHNA and YSLEER. CDR3 nucleotides: TGCGCCAGCAGCCAAGAACGACAACATGAGCAGTTCTTC. Translating it yields CASSQERQHEQFF.

There are a few counts of this clone. This chain joins TRBV13 and TRBJ2-3; the D is unclear. The CDR3 is made up of 14 amino acids. Looked up from germline, CDR1 is PRHDT and CDR2 is FYEKMQ (reference sequence). V was trimmed by 2 bases and J by 5 bases, leaving 11 bases between them. The CDR3 nucleotides are TGTGCCAGCAGCTTACAGCGAACCATAGATACGCAGTATTTT. It specifies CASSLQRTIDTQYF.

This chain's CDR3 is CASSVPTGANTEAFF. CDR3 bases: TGTGCCAGCAGCGTACCGACAGGGGCGAACACTGAAGCTTTCTTT. This chain uses TRBV6-6 with TRBJ1-1; TRBD1 matches 8 bases. V was pared by 6 bases and J by 1 base, with 7 bases of the junction left unmatched. This CDR3 is built from 15 residues. The V gene's germline CDR1 is MNHNY and CDR2 SVGAGI (reference sequence).

V and J are TRBV29-1 and TRBJ2-7; D might be TRBD2 (6 bases). This CDR3 comprises 10 residues. CDR1 SQVTM and CDR2 ANQGSEA come from the germline V gene. Trimming cost V 7 bases and J 5 bases, with 9 bases left between them. CDR3 amino acids: CSAGEDEQYF. Written as DNA, the CDR3 is TGCAGCGCTGGGGAGGACGAGCAGTACTTC.

This chain connects TRBV6-6 to TRBJ1-2; 9 bases fit TRBD1. Germline loops: CDR1 MNHNY, CDR2 SVGAGI (reference sequence). Trimming took 8 bases from V and 4 from J; bases not matched to a gene: 5. This CDR3 comprises 13 residues. In nucleotides, the CDR3 is TGTGCCAGCTGGGGACAGGGCCTCTATGGCTACACCTTC. Translation gives CASWGQGLYGYTF.